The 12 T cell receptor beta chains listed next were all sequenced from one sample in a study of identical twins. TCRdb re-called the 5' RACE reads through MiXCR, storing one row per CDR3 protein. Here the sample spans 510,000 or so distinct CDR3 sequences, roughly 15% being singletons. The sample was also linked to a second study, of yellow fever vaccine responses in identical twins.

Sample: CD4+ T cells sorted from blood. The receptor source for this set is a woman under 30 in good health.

CDR3 nucleotides: TGTGCCAGCAGTGAGTCTAGAGGTTACGAGCAGTACGTC. Protein product: CASSESRGYEQYV. The rearrangement uses TRBV12-3 or TRBV12-4 and TRBJ2-7; D gene unclear. Trimming stripped 5 bases from V and 4 bases from J, with 12 bases between. This CDR3 is 13 amino acids long.

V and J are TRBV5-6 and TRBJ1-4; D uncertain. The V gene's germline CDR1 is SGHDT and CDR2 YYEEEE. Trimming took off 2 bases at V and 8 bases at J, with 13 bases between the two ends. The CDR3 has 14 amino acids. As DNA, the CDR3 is TGTGCCAGCAGCTTTCTAGGGCCGGGCGAAAAACTGTTTTTT. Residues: CASSFLGPGEKLFF.

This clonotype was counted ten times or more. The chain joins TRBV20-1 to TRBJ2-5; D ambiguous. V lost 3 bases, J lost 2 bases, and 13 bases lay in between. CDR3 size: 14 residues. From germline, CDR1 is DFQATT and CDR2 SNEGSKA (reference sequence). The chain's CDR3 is CSASRTEHQETQYF. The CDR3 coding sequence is TGCAGTGCTAGCCGAACGGAGCATCAAGAGACCCAGTACTTC.

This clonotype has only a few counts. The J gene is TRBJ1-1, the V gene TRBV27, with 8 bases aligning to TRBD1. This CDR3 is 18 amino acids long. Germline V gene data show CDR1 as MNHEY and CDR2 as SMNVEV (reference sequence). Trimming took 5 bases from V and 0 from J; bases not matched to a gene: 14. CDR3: CASSPTGQGRRLNTEAFF. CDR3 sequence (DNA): TGTGCCAGCAGTCCCACCGGACAGGGCAGAAGATTGAACACTGAAGCTTTCTTT.

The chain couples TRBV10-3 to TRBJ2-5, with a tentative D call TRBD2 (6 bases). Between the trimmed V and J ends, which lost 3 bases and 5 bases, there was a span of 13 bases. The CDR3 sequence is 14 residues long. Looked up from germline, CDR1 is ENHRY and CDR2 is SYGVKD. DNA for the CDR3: TGTGCCATCAGTGAAATTAGCGGACTGGAGACCCAGTACTTC. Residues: CAISEISGLETQYF.

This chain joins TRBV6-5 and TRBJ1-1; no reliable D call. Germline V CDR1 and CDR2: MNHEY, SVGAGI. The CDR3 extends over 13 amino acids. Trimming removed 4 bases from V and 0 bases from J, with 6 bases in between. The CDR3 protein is CASSWDMNTEAFF. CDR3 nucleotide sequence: TGTGCCAGCAGTTGGGATATGAACACTGAAGCTTTCTTT.

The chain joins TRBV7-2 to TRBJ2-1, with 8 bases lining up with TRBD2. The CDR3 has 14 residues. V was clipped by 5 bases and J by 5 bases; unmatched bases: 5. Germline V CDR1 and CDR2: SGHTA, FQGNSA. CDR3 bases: TGTGCCAGCAGCGACAGGACTAGCCACAATGAGCAGTTCTTC. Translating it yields CASSDRTSHNEQFF.

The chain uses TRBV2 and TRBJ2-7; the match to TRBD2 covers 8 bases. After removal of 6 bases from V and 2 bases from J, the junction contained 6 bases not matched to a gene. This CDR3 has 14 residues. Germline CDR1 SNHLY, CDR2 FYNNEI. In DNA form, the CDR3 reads TGTGCCAGCAGACTTCTAGCGGGCCCCTACGAGCAGTACTTC. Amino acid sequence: CASRLLAGPYEQYF.

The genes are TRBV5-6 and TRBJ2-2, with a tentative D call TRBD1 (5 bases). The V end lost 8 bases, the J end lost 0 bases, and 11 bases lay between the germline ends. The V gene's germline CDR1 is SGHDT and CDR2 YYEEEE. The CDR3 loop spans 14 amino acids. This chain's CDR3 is CASNRFSNTGELFF. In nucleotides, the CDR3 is TGTGCCAGTAACAGGTTCTCGAACACCGGGGAGCTGTTTTTT.

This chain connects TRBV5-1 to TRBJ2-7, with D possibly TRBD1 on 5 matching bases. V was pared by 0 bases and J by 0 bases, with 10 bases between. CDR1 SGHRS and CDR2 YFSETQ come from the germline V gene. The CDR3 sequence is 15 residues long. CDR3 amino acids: CASSLGQPFSYEQYF. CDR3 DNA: TGCGCCAGCAGCTTGGGACAGCCGTTCTCCTACGAGCAGTACTTC.

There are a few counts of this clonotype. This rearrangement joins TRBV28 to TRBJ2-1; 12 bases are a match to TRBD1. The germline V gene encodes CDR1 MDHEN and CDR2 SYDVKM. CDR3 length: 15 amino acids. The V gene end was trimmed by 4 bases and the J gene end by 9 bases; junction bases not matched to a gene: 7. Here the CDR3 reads CASSSPGQGAGEQFF. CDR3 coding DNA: TGTGCCAGCAGTTCCCCGGGACAGGGGGCAGGTGAGCAGTTCTTC.

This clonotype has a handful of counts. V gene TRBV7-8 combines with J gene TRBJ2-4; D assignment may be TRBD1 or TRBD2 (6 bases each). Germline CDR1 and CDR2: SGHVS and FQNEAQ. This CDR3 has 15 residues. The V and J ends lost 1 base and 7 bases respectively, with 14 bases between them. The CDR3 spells CASSLGGAHANIQYF. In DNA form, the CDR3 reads TGTGCCAGCAGCTTAGGGGGGGCCCATGCTAACATTCAGTACTTC.